This is a list of T cell receptor beta chains from one sample in a study of control samples from healthy donors and cancer patients. Only in-frame clones appear in the TCRdb table, and some are missing; sequencing was by immunoSEQ multiplex PCR. The sample shows tens of thousands of clones, roughly 82% of them seen only once. Sequencing was performed on blood. All receptors come from a man in his fifties or sixties in good health. Each CDR3 is given with its conserved first and last residue. D genes are given only for firm matches.

TRBJ2-1 TRBV19 NA CASSPPGLGNEQFF
TRBJ2-1 TRBV30 NA CAWGIGGEQFF
TRBJ2-5 TRBV3-1/TRBV3-2 NA CASSPPRTADYQETQYF
TRBJ2-3 TRBV3-1/TRBV3-2 NA CASSQARGADTQYF
TRBJ2-1 TRBV4-2 TRBD2 CASSQDQASGSSEQFF
TRBJ2-7 TRBV7-3 NA CASSPGVGTGTYEQYF
TRBJ1-5 TRBV19 TRBD1 CASSPYRQGTQHF
TRBJ2-1 TRBV19 TRBD2 CASSIDRTSPFF
TRBJ2-3 TRBV28 TRBD1 CASSSPGTGGRTDTQYF
TRBJ1-2 TRBV7-9 NA CASSPDGLNYGYTF
TRBJ2-2 TRBV11-3 TRBD2 CASSLDSGLAAGELFF
TRBJ2-7 TRBV7-9 NA CASSLEDSVYEQYF
TRBJ2-5 TRBV4-2 TRBD2 CASSPTGASGIETQYF
TRBJ2-1 TRBV9 TRBD2 CASSVGLAGDYEQFF
TRBJ1-1 TRBV6-5 NA CASRLTVPEAFF
TRBJ2-7 TRBV7-2 NA CASSGGAGPTYEQYF
TRBJ1-1 TRBV28 NA CASSPGVGTEAFF
TRBJ1-1 TRBV7-9 TRBD1 CASSWVAGQGNTEAFF
TRBJ2-7 TRBV7-9 TRBD2 CASSPGTSANYEQYF
TRBJ1-1 TRBV28 NA CASSFSRTEAFF
TRBJ1-1 TRBV28 NA CASSTQGSNTEAFF
TRBJ2-7 TRBV7-8 NA CASSPRLGANSYEQYF
TRBJ2-2 TRBV7-2 NA CASSSGGLGRRTGELFF
TRBJ2-7 TRBV4-1 TRBD2 CASSQVSGRAKQYF
TRBJ2-3 TRBV27 NA CASSLLGGPWYF
TRBJ2-5 TRBV19 NA CASSHQQTKETQYF
TRBJ2-2 TRBV4-2 TRBD2 CASSPLASGGHTGELFF
TRBJ1-1 TRBV25-1 NA CASSENSRVAFF
TRBJ2-3 TRBV6-5 TRBD1 CASTRGDRGRDTQYF
TRBJ2-7 TRBV30 TRBD1 CAWSSRTGTYEQYF
TRBJ2-7 TRBV4-1 TRBD2 CASSQGTSGSRRSYEQYF
TRBJ1-1 TRBV5-8 TRBD1 CATVVDRMNTEAFF
TRBJ2-7 TRBV5-1 NA CASSLTGARSYEQYF
TRBJ1-1 TRBV6-5 NA CASSSGWRGNTEAFF
TRBJ2-2 TRBV9 TRBD1 CASSLGQGMRLAGELFF
TRBJ1-1 TRBV11-3 NA CASSLELNTEAFF
TRBJ1-3 TRBV18 NA CASSGTLSGNTIYF
TRBJ2-1 TRBV6-5 TRBD1 CASSSKQGYNEQFF
TRBJ1-4 TRBV7-9 TRBD1 CASSSGQGARSEKLFF
TRBJ2-5 TRBV11-2 NA CASSSGSMETQYF
TRBJ2-5 TRBV19 TRBD2 CASSDSGGETQYF
TRBJ1-3 TRBV30 NA CACRGPSGNTIYF
TRBJ2-1 TRBV9 TRBD2 CASSSGTSAYNEQFF
TRBJ1-5 TRBV20-1 NA CSARPGGAQHF
TRBJ2-7 TRBV6-5 TRBD1 CASRSAGQGTYEQYF
TRBJ2-5 TRBV6-5 NA CASSSLTNQETQYF
TRBJ1-6 TRBV27 TRBD1 CASSSDRVENSPLHF
TRBJ2-2 TRBV19 TRBD2 CASSVTSYNTGELFF
TRBJ1-2 TRBV14 TRBD1 CASSLDRVSYTF